The clone carrying this T cell receptor (beta chain) has a single count. Its antigen remains unknown. The library protocol tagged individual cDNA molecules with unique molecular identifiers. TCRdb reanalysed the 5' RACE reads using MiXCR and keeps one entry per CDR3 protein. The sample shows around 57,000 distinct CDR3 sequences, around 13% of them seen only once. This sample was included in a study of early T cells in non-severe SARS-CoV-2 infection. About the research overall: Sequencing input comprised bulk RNA from unsorted whole blood; chain pairing was not available.

General study findings and limits: Using VDJdb, the matching emphasized anti-spike CD8 responses while missing private and CD4 specificities.

V lost 5 bases and J lost 7; bases outside the gene matches: 2. CDR3 length equals 11 residues. Germline V gene sequence: CDR1 DFQATT, CDR2 SNEGSKA (reference sequence). The V call is TRBV20-1, the J call TRBJ2-1; 7 bases are a match to TRBD2. The sequence came from an adult who was a healthcare worker with PCR-confirmed SARS-CoV-2 infection or an uninfected control (not recorded which). The specimen sequenced was whole blood. The chain's CDR3 is CSAGGGNEQFF. The CDR3 DNA is TGCAGTGCTGGGGGAGGGAATGAGCAGTTCTTC.